One sample yielded the 8 T cell receptor beta chains listed below, sequenced in a study of shared clonotypes between healthy human individuals. Some clones are missing from TCRdb's copy, which holds only in-frame ones; the method was immunoSEQ multiplex PCR. In the table there are around 2.1 million clones, approximately 94% of which are singletons. It was CD45RO-negative cells, positively selected for CCR7, that made up naive CD8 cells, with terminally differentiated effector memory CD45RA+ cells excluded. Sequenced sample: naive CD8+ T cells from PBMCs. The receptors were sampled from a young man in good health. Some clones in this sample may be carry-over from other donors' samples.

There are a few counts of this clone. This chain uses TRBV5-5 with TRBJ2-7, with TRBD1 identical over 9 bases. This CDR3 comprises 13 residues. The germline gives CDR1 SGHKS, CDR2 YYEKEE (reference sequence). V shed 2 bases, J shed 4 bases, and the junction held 1 base outside the gene matches. CDR3 sequence reads: CASSFDRGYEQYF. CDR3 coding DNA: TGTGCCAGCAGCTTTGACAGGGGGTACGAGCAGTACTTC.

The genes are TRBV2 and TRBJ2-1; TRBD1 or TRBD2 may be the D gene (6 bases each). Germline V CDR1 and CDR2: SNHLY, FYNNEI. There are 15 residues in the CDR3. V was pared by 4 bases and J by 6 bases, with 16 bases between. The chain's CDR3 is CASSVVGGRSNEQFF. The CDR3 coding sequence is TGTGCCAGCAGTGTGGTCGGGGGCCGTAGCAATGAGCAGTTCTTC.

Details on this clone: At one end, the junction sequence differs from germline, possibly due to a read error. The V and J genes are TRBV29-1 and TRBJ1-4; possible D gene TRBD1, 5 bases. Germline-derived CDR1 and CDR2 are SQVTM and ANQGSEA. CDR3 length: 12 residues. In DNA, the CDR3 is TGTAACGGGGGAGGGGAGTATGAAAAACTGTTTTTT. Translation: CNGGGEYEKLFF.

The chain combines TRBV7-9 with TRBJ1-1; D gene uncertain. CDR3 size: 14 residues. Trimming took 4 bases from V and 9 from J, leaving 18 bases between them. The germline CDR1 and CDR2 sequences are SEHNR and FQNEAQ (reference sequence). In nucleotides, the CDR3 is TGTGCCAGCAGCTCCGGTAGGAGGGAATTTAAAGCTTTCTTT. Translated, it gives CASSSGRREFKAFF. The variable domain in full, completed from reference TRBV7-9 and TRBJ1-1, reads DTGVSQNPRHKITKRGQNVTFRCDPISEHNRLYWYRQTLGQGPEFLTYFQNEAQLEKSRLLSDRFSAERPKGSFSTLEIQRTEQGDSAMYLCASSSGRREFKAFFGQGTRLTVV.

V is TRBV6-6 and J is TRBJ1-1, with a possible D match to TRBD1 (6 bases). Germline V CDR1 and CDR2: MNHNY, SVGAGI (reference sequence). V shed 5 bases and J shed 13 bases, with 20 bases lying between them. CDR3 size: 13 residues. The CDR3 reads CASSTGLGAGVFF. CDR3 nucleotide sequence: TGTGCCAGCAGTACCGGGCTAGGGGCAGGGGTTTTCTTT.

The DNA of the CDR3 is TGTGCCAGCAGTCCCACCGGGGACTATGCCTACGAGCAGTACTTC. Protein sequence: CASSPTGDYAYEQYF. The chain uses TRBV27 and TRBJ2-7; 7 bases map to TRBD2. The CDR3 loop spans 15 amino acids. Germline CDR1 and CDR2: MNHEY and SMNVEV (reference sequence). V shed 5 bases and J 2 bases; nucleotides not matched to a gene: 9.

Regarding this clone: Other DNA sequences in the sample encode the same CDR3. The chain joins TRBV6-1 to TRBJ2-7, with 11 nucleotides matching TRBD1. Trimming cost V 3 bases and J 5 bases; bases outside gene matches: 3. This CDR3 is 14 amino acids long. Germline V lookup: CDR1 MNHNS, CDR2 SASEGT. The CDR3 protein is CASSEDRGRDEQYF. The CDR3 region has the DNA TGTGCCAGCAGTGAGGACAGGGGGCGGGACGAGCAGTACTTC.

Details on this clone: Distinct nucleotide sequences in the sample also encode this CDR3. This rearrangement joins TRBV27 to TRBJ1-5; TRBD1 agrees at 9 bases. With V trimmed by 5 bases and J by 7 bases, 6 bases remained unmatched. Germline V CDR1 and CDR2: MNHEY, SMNVEV (reference sequence). CDR3 length: 14 residues. The chain's CDR3 is CASSIRQGDQPQHF. CDR3 in DNA: TGTGCCAGCAGTATCAGACAGGGGGACCAGCCCCAGCATTTT.